The rows below give T cell receptor beta chains drawn from one sample of a study of beta chain features in type 1 diabetes. Generated by immunoSEQ multiplex PCR, the TCRdb table keeps only in-frame clones and is missing some. This sample has about 340,000 clones, with approximately 8% found just once. Sequences were obtained from central memory CD4+ T cells from blood. These receptors all stem from a woman aged 18-29 years in good health. CDR3s include the opening cysteine and the closing phenylalanine or tryptophan. D genes are given only for firm matches. Some rows mark clone size as missing; the rest say once, few, many or name a class of expanded clone.

J gene: TRBJ2-3; clone size: few; V gene: TRBV7-2; D gene: .; CDR3 protein: CASSAGGPALADTQYF; CDR3 DNA: TGTGCCAGCAGCGCCGGCGGGCCTGCCTTGGCAGATACGCAGTATTTT
J gene: TRBJ2-5; clone size: .; V gene: TRBV28; D gene: .; CDR3 protein: CASSLNLGETQYF; CDR3 DNA: TGTGCCAGCAGTTTAAATTTAGGGGAGACCCAGTACTTC
J gene: TRBJ1-4; clone size: .; V gene: TRBV5-1; D gene: TRBD1; CDR3 protein: CASRRDSVNEKLFF; CDR3 DNA: TGCGCCAGCAGGAGGGACAGTGTTAATGAAAAACTGTTTTTT
J gene: TRBJ2-5; clone size: .; V gene: TRBV9; D gene: TRBD2; CDR3 protein: CASSVSAGGLETQYF; CDR3 DNA: TGTGCCAGCAGCGTTTCGGCGGGAGGGCTGGAGACCCAGTACTTC
J gene: TRBJ2-5; clone size: few; V gene: TRBV28; D gene: .; CDR3 protein: CASSSQIETQYF; CDR3 DNA: TGTGCCAGCAGTTCCCAAATAGAGACCCAGTACTTC
J gene: TRBJ1-1; clone size: .; V gene: TRBV9; D gene: .; CDR3 protein: CASSSTRGVAFF; CDR3 DNA: TGTGCCAGCAGCTCGACCAGGGGTGTAGCTTTCTTT
J gene: TRBJ2-5; clone size: .; V gene: TRBV2; D gene: .; CDR3 protein: CASSYGGETQYF; CDR3 DNA: TGTGCCAGCAGCTACGGTGGAGAGACCCAGTACTTC
J gene: TRBJ2-1; clone size: few; V gene: TRBV4-2; D gene: .; CDR3 protein: CASSQPAGSYNEQFF; CDR3 DNA: TGTGCCAGCAGCCAGCCAGCGGGTTCCTACAATGAGCAGTTCTTC
J gene: TRBJ2-5; clone size: .; V gene: TRBV15; D gene: TRBD2; CDR3 protein: CATSREGLAGLLRVETQYF; CDR3 DNA: TGTGCCACCAGCAGGGAAGGACTAGCGGGACTCCTTAGGGTAGAGACCCAGTACTTC
J gene: TRBJ2-5; clone size: few; V gene: TRBV28; D gene: .; CDR3 protein: CASSLFHGGSKQETQYF; CDR3 DNA: TGTGCCAGCAGTTTATTCCACGGGGGATCGAAACAAGAGACCCAGTACTTC
J gene: TRBJ2-5; clone size: few; V gene: TRBV7-2; D gene: TRBD2; CDR3 protein: CASSLGWGGETQYF; CDR3 DNA: TGTGCCAGCAGCTTAGGATGGGGGGGAGAGACCCAGTACTTC
J gene: TRBJ2-3; clone size: few; V gene: TRBV2; D gene: .; CDR3 protein: CASKGGGTDTQYF; CDR3 DNA: TGTGCCAGCAAGGGCGGGGGCACAGATACGCAGTATTTT
J gene: TRBJ2-2; clone size: few; V gene: TRBV29-1; D gene: .; CDR3 protein: CSVVGVSTGELFF; CDR3 DNA: TGCAGCGTTGTGGGAGTCAGCACCGGGGAGCTGTTTTTT
J gene: TRBJ2-7; clone size: many; V gene: TRBV7-9; D gene: .; CDR3 protein: CASSPLYEQYF; CDR3 DNA: TGTGCCAGCAGCCCGCTCTACGAGCAGTACTTC
J gene: TRBJ1-2; clone size: .; V gene: TRBV29-1; D gene: .; CDR3 protein: CSVERVGSHLYTF; CDR3 DNA: TGCAGCGTTGAAAGAGTAGGCAGTCATCTCTACACCTTC
J gene: TRBJ1-2; clone size: few; V gene: TRBV7-2; D gene: TRBD1; CDR3 protein: CASSIRQGGYTF; CDR3 DNA: TGTGCCAGCAGCATTAGACAGGGAGGCTACACCTTC
J gene: TRBJ2-1; clone size: few; V gene: TRBV7-9; D gene: TRBD2; CDR3 protein: CASATSGNNEQFF; CDR3 DNA: TGTGCCAGTGCCACTAGCGGGAACAATGAGCAGTTCTTC
J gene: TRBJ1-2; clone size: few; V gene: TRBV6-6; D gene: TRBD1; CDR3 protein: CASSLGTGGRNGYTF; CDR3 DNA: TGTGCCAGCAGTCTAGGGACAGGGGGAAGGAATGGCTACACCTTC
J gene: TRBJ2-1; clone size: few; V gene: TRBV28; D gene: .; CDR3 protein: CASSLPEASRREQFF; CDR3 DNA: TGTGCCAGCAGTTTACCGGAGGCTAGCCGCCGCGAGCAGTTCTTC
J gene: TRBJ2-7; clone size: .; V gene: TRBV7-2; D gene: .; CDR3 protein: CASSLTWEDEQYF; CDR3 DNA: TGTGCCAGCAGCTTAACCTGGGAGGACGAGCAGTACTTC
J gene: TRBJ1-4; clone size: few; V gene: TRBV5-8; D gene: TRBD1; CDR3 protein: CASSLEGQGAAKLFF; CDR3 DNA: TGTGCCAGCAGCTTGGAGGGACAGGGAGCGGCAAAACTGTTTTTT
J gene: TRBJ2-3; clone size: few; V gene: TRBV9; D gene: .; CDR3 protein: CASSVGDRNTRPDTQYF; CDR3 DNA: TGTGCCAGCAGCGTTGGTGATCGGAACACTCGGCCAGATACGCAGTATTTT
J gene: TRBJ2-2; clone size: once; V gene: TRBV9; D gene: .; CDR3 protein: CASSVALFGDTGELFF; CDR3 DNA: TGTGCCAGCAGCGTAGCTCTGTTTGGGGACACCGGGGAGCTGTTTTTT
J gene: TRBJ1-1; clone size: many; V gene: TRBV5-8; D gene: .; CDR3 protein: CASSLAGGRNTEAFF; CDR3 DNA: TGTGCCAGCAGCCTTGCGGGGGGTAGAAACACTGAAGCTTTCTTT
J gene: TRBJ2-3; clone size: many; V gene: TRBV25-1; D gene: .; CDR3 protein: CASSEYNGGDTQYF; CDR3 DNA: TGTGCCAGCAGTGAATATAATGGTGGAGATACGCAGTATTTT
J gene: TRBJ2-1; clone size: .; V gene: TRBV29-1; D gene: .; CDR3 protein: CSGLDNEQFF; CDR3 DNA: TGCAGCGGGCTAGATAATGAGCAGTTCTTC
J gene: TRBJ1-2; clone size: few; V gene: TRBV2; D gene: .; CDR3 protein: CASSEGLGYGYTF; CDR3 DNA: TGTGCCAGCAGTGAGGGCCTAGGGTATGGCTACACCTTC
J gene: TRBJ2-4; clone size: .; V gene: TRBV19; D gene: .; CDR3 protein: CASKEGQGRGNIQYF; CDR3 DNA: TGTGCCAGTAAGGAAGGGCAGGGCCGAGGTAACATTCAGTACTTC
J gene: TRBJ2-1; clone size: many; V gene: TRBV29-1; D gene: TRBD2; CDR3 protein: CSVVAGGQNEQFF; CDR3 DNA: TGCAGCGTTGTAGCGGGAGGTCAAAATGAGCAGTTCTTC
J gene: TRBJ2-1; clone size: few; V gene: TRBV4-2; D gene: TRBD2; CDR3 protein: CASSPGLAANNEQFF; CDR3 DNA: TGTGCCAGCAGCCCCGGACTAGCGGCCAACAATGAGCAGTTCTTC
J gene: TRBJ2-1; clone size: many; V gene: TRBV9; D gene: TRBD2; CDR3 protein: CASSPRLAGVDNEQFF; CDR3 DNA: TGTGCCAGCAGCCCCCGACTAGCGGGAGTGGACAATGAGCAGTTCTTC
J gene: TRBJ2-3; clone size: .; V gene: TRBV11-2; D gene: TRBD2; CDR3 protein: CASRREADTQYF; CDR3 DNA: TGTGCCAGCAGGCGGGAGGCAGATACGCAGTATTTT
J gene: TRBJ2-1; clone size: many; V gene: TRBV7-3; D gene: TRBD1; CDR3 protein: CASSLGTGLSEQFF; CDR3 DNA: TGTGCCAGCAGCTTAGGGACAGGGTTGAGTGAGCAGTTCTTC
J gene: TRBJ2-7; clone size: few; V gene: TRBV7-6; D gene: .; CDR3 protein: CASSLGGRSYEQYF; CDR3 DNA: TGTGCCAGCAGCTTAGGGGGTAGGTCCTACGAGCAGTACTTC
J gene: TRBJ2-3; clone size: few; V gene: TRBV5-6; D gene: .; CDR3 protein: CASSLANPSDTQYF; CDR3 DNA: TGTGCCAGCAGCTTGGCTAACCCGTCCGATACGCAGTATTTT
J gene: TRBJ2-1; clone size: few; V gene: TRBV6-1; D gene: .; CDR3 protein: CASKRGTVPDEQFF; CDR3 DNA: TGTGCCAGCAAACGCGGGACCGTACCGGATGAGCAGTTCTTC
J gene: TRBJ1-1; clone size: .; V gene: TRBV7-8; D gene: .; CDR3 protein: CASSQPWAPNTEAFF; CDR3 DNA: TGTGCCAGCAGCCAACCATGGGCCCCCAACACTGAAGCTTTCTTT
J gene: TRBJ1-1; clone size: .; V gene: TRBV7-9; D gene: .; CDR3 protein: CASSLGVREAFF; CDR3 DNA: TGTGCCAGCAGCTTAGGGGTTCGGGAAGCTTTCTTT
J gene: TRBJ2-7; clone size: few; V gene: TRBV18; D gene: TRBD2; CDR3 protein: CASSPNSGRSSYEQYF; CDR3 DNA: TGTGCCAGCTCACCAAATTCCGGGAGGAGCTCCTACGAGCAGTACTTC
J gene: TRBJ2-3; clone size: few; V gene: TRBV5-6; D gene: .; CDR3 protein: CASSLETRFASTQYF; CDR3 DNA: TGTGCCAGCAGCTTGGAGACTAGATTCGCCTCTACGCAGTATTTT
J gene: TRBJ1-2; clone size: .; V gene: TRBV7-9; D gene: TRBD1; CDR3 protein: CASSLEDRGKTF; CDR3 DNA: TGTGCCAGCAGCTTAGAAGACAGGGGCAAAACCTTC
J gene: TRBJ2-1; clone size: many; V gene: TRBV5-4; D gene: .; CDR3 protein: CASSPPGTLNNEQFF; CDR3 DNA: TGTGCCAGCAGCCCCCCCGGGACCCTCAACAATGAGCAGTTCTTC
J gene: TRBJ2-1; clone size: .; V gene: TRBV2; D gene: .; CDR3 protein: CASSERPPSSGNNEQFF; CDR3 DNA: TGTGCCAGCAGTGAGAGACCCCCAAGTAGCGGAAACAATGAGCAGTTCTTC
J gene: TRBJ2-1; clone size: few; V gene: TRBV10-3; D gene: TRBD2; CDR3 protein: CAIGGLAGGRTSYNEQFF; CDR3 DNA: TGTGCCATCGGAGGGCTAGCGGGAGGGCGGACCTCCTACAATGAGCAGTTCTTC
J gene: TRBJ1-2; clone size: many; V gene: TRBV29-1; D gene: .; CDR3 protein: CSVEARTTYGYTF; CDR3 DNA: TGCAGCGTTGAAGCAAGGACAACTTACGGCTACACCTTC
J gene: TRBJ2-3; clone size: many; V gene: TRBV18; D gene: .; CDR3 protein: CASSPSITDTQYF; CDR3 DNA: TGTGCCAGCTCACCATCCATCACAGATACGCAGTATTTT
J gene: TRBJ1-5; clone size: few; V gene: TRBV7-2; D gene: TRBD1; CDR3 protein: CASSLDRGRNQPQHF; CDR3 DNA: TGTGCCAGCAGCTTGGACAGGGGTAGAAATCAGCCCCAGCATTTT
J gene: TRBJ1-3; clone size: .; V gene: TRBV11-2; D gene: .; CDR3 protein: CASSNGDTIYF; CDR3 DNA: TGTGCCAGCAGCAACGGAGACACCATATATTTT
J gene: TRBJ2-1; clone size: few; V gene: TRBV7-2; D gene: .; CDR3 protein: CASSLLRYNEQFF; CDR3 DNA: TGTGCCAGCAGCTTGCTCCGTTACAATGAGCAGTTCTTC
J gene: TRBJ2-1; clone size: few; V gene: TRBV4-1; D gene: TRBD2; CDR3 protein: CASSQDRGAGWDEQFF; CDR3 DNA: TGCGCCAGCAGCCAAGATAGGGGAGCGGGATGGGATGAGCAGTTCTTC
J gene: TRBJ2-1; clone size: few; V gene: TRBV21-1; D gene: .; CDR3 protein: CASSTQAQVGNEQFF; CDR3 DNA: TGTGCCAGCAGCACTCAAGCGCAGGTGGGGAATGAGCAGTTCTTC
J gene: TRBJ1-3; clone size: few; V gene: TRBV18; D gene: TRBD1; CDR3 protein: CASSPETGYSGNTIYF; CDR3 DNA: TGTGCCAGCTCACCGGAGACAGGGTACTCTGGAAACACCATATATTTT
J gene: TRBJ1-5; clone size: few; V gene: TRBV7-2; D gene: .; CDR3 protein: CASSLVRGDNQPQHF; CDR3 DNA: TGTGCCAGCAGCTTAGTGAGAGGGGACAATCAGCCCCAGCATTTT
J gene: TRBJ2-7; clone size: few; V gene: TRBV15; D gene: TRBD2; CDR3 protein: CATSRDASGRGIYEQYF; CDR3 DNA: TGTGCCACCAGCAGAGACGCTAGCGGGAGGGGAATCTACGAGCAGTACTTC
J gene: TRBJ2-7; clone size: few; V gene: TRBV6-5; D gene: TRBD1; CDR3 protein: CASSYGTVYEQYF; CDR3 DNA: TGTGCCAGCAGTTACGGGACAGTTTACGAGCAGTACTTC
J gene: TRBJ2-2; clone size: .; V gene: TRBV27; D gene: .; CDR3 protein: CASTHLWEDGELFF; CDR3 DNA: TGTGCCAGCACCCACCTTTGGGAGGACGGGGAGCTGTTTTTT
J gene: TRBJ2-1; clone size: few; V gene: TRBV19; D gene: TRBD1; CDR3 protein: CASSVRGRANEQFF; CDR3 DNA: TGTGCCAGTAGTGTCAGGGGGCGTGCCAATGAGCAGTTCTTC
J gene: TRBJ1-4; clone size: few; V gene: TRBV4-2; D gene: TRBD1; CDR3 protein: CASSLQGAENEKLFF; CDR3 DNA: TGTGCCAGCAGCCTCCAGGGGGCGGAAAATGAAAAACTGTTTTTT
J gene: TRBJ2-7; clone size: .; V gene: TRBV7-2; D gene: .; CDR3 protein: CASSLEYSSYEQYF; CDR3 DNA: TGTGCCAGCAGCTTAGAGTATTCTTCCTACGAGCAGTACTTC